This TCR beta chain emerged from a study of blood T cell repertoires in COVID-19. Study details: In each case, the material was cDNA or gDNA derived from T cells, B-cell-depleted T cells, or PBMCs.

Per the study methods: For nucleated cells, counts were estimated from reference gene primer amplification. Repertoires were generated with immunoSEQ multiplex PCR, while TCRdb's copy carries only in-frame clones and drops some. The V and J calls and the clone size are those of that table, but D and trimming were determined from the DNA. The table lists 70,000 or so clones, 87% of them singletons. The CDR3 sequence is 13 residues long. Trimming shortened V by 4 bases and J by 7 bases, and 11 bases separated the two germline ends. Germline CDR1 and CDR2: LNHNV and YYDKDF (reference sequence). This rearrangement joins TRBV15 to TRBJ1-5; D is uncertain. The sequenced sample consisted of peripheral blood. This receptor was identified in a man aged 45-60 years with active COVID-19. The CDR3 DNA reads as TGTGCCACCAGCATAGATCGAGCGCAGCCCCAGCATTTT. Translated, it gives CATSIDRAQPQHF.